This T cell receptor beta chain was sequenced during a study of T cell responses to AZD1222 COVID-19 vaccine. Trimming removed 4 bases from V and 8 bases from J, with 15 bases in between. The germline gives CDR1 SGDLS, CDR2 YYNGEE. The CDR3 length is 13 residues. Study-level points and caveats: No day 14 peak samples; only post-peak repertoires were characterized. Spike-wide coverage was observed for vaccine-associated CD4 TCRs, with dominant responses at 160-218 and 743-854.

Clones were sequenced by immunoSEQ multiplex PCR, and TCRdb holds only the in-frame ones, with some missing. The table lists some 130,000 clones, about 90% of them singletons. For this clone: Its cognate antigen is unknown.

V usage is TRBV9 and J usage is TRBJ1-2; D is ambiguous. The sequences come from peripheral blood, collected on day 0 of AZD1222 vaccination. This sequence was found in an adult in good health. The CDR3 sequence is CASSPEGNWGYTF. The CDR3 DNA follows: TGTGCCAGCAGCCCGGAGGGTAATTGGGGCTACACCTTC.